Listed below are T cell receptor beta chains from one sample, sequenced in a study of blood T cell repertoires in COVID-19. The protocol was immunoSEQ multiplex PCR, while the TCRdb copy is restricted to in-frame clones and leaves out a portion. Of about 52,000 clones in the sample, around four fifths were seen once. Sequenced input: peripheral blood. These receptors all come from a man between 65 and 85 years old with active COVID-19. Each CDR3 is given with its conserved first and last residue. A D gene is named only where the DNA matches it firmly. The size field is filled for only some rows; it gives once, few, many or a size class.

V	length	size	J	D	CDR3	DNA
TRBV7-9	13	-	TRBJ2-5	-	CASSADSAETQYF	TGTGCCAGCAGCGCCGACAGTGCGGAGACCCAGTACTTC
TRBV6-6	19	-	TRBJ2-1	TRBD2	CASSQSPGLAGPLYNEQFF	TGTGCCAGCAGTCAGAGTCCGGGACTAGCGGGGCCCTTATACAATGAGCAGTTCTTC
TRBV6-5	12	-	TRBJ2-1	-	CASRQGVNEQFF	TGTGCCAGCAGGCAGGGTGTCAATGAGCAGTTCTTC
TRBV29-1	13	-	TRBJ1-1	TRBD1	CSVDITGAPEAFF	TGCAGCGTTGATATTACAGGGGCCCCTGAAGCTTTCTTT
TRBV5-6	14	medium-sized	TRBJ2-3	-	CASTPEFEGDTQYF	TGTGCCAGCACCCCGGAGTTTGAGGGAGATACGCAGTATTTT
TRBV10-3	17	-	TRBJ2-6	-	CAISESTGISGANVLTF	TGTGCCATCAGTGAGTCTACGGGAATCTCTGGGGCCAACGTCCTGACTTTC
TRBV29-1	14	-	TRBJ2-7	TRBD1	CSSNRDRGSYEQYF	TGCAGTAGTAATCGGGACAGGGGGTCCTACGAGCAGTACTTC
TRBV12-3/TRBV12-4	13	-	TRBJ2-7	-	CASSFNEASEQYF	TGTGCCAGCAGTTTTAATGAGGCGAGCGAGCAGTACTTC
TRBV7-2	11	-	TRBJ2-1	-	CASSVSMRQFF	TGTGCCAGCAGCGTATCAATGAGGCAGTTCTTC
TRBV29-1	10	-	TRBJ2-3	-	CSAGTDTQYF	TGCAGCGCCGGCACAGATACGCAGTATTTT
TRBV28	13	-	TRBJ2-7	TRBD1	CASSLSGGYEQYF	TGTGCCAGCAGTTTGTCAGGGGGCTACGAGCAGTACTTC
TRBV24-1	16	-	TRBJ2-1	TRBD1	CATSDPGTGGVGEQFF	TGTGCCACCAGTGATCCAGGGACAGGGGGCGTCGGTGAGCAGTTCTTC
TRBV6-6	13	-	TRBJ2-3	TRBD2	CASSYRGADTQYF	TGTGCCAGCAGTTATCGGGGGGCAGATACGCAGTATTTT
TRBV15	14	-	TRBJ2-3	TRBD2	CATERGGLGDTQYF	TGTGCCACCGAGCGGGGGGGCCTTGGAGATACGCAGTATTTT
TRBV9	16	-	TRBJ2-7	TRBD2	CASSVGGGGSSYEQYF	TGTGCCAGCAGCGTAGGAGGCGGGGGGAGCTCCTACGAGCAGTACTTC
TRBV4-1	15	-	TRBJ1-2	-	CASSQEEGHPLSYTF	TGCGCCAGCAGCCAAGAGGAGGGGCATCCTCTAAGCTACACCTTC
TRBV11-1	13	few	TRBJ1-4	-	CASSPTGGGKLFF	TGTGCCAGCAGCCCGACAGGTGGCGGAAAACTGTTTTTT
TRBV11-2	13	-	TRBJ2-7	-	CASSGTGEVGQYF	TGTGCCAGCAGCGGAACAGGGGAGGTGGGGCAGTACTTC
TRBV30	14	-	TRBJ1-1	-	CAWSTLSPGTEAFF	TGTGCCTGGAGTACCCTCTCTCCAGGCACTGAAGCTTTCTTT
TRBV9	15	-	TRBJ2-5	TRBD2	CASSVGHGGEETQYF	TGTGCCAGCAGCGTCGGTCATGGGGGGGAAGAGACCCAGTACTTC
TRBV5-1	17	-	TRBJ2-1	TRBD1	CASNRDSGQGSYNEQFF	TGCGCCAGCAATAGAGACTCCGGACAGGGCTCCTACAATGAGCAGTTCTTC
TRBV2	15	-	TRBJ2-3	TRBD2	CASSGWGGSTGTQYF	TGTGCCAGCAGTGGATGGGGGGGTAGCACGGGTACGCAGTATTTT
TRBV11-2	19	-	TRBJ1-5	TRBD1	CASNSGATGADYSNQPQHF	TGTGCCAGCAACAGTGGGGCGACAGGGGCTGATTATAGCAATCAGCCCCAGCATTTT
TRBV7-9	16	few	TRBJ2-7	-	CASSLAPGGFPYEQYF	TGTGCCAGCAGCTTAGCGCCGGGGGGCTTTCCCTACGAGCAGTACTTC
TRBV6-5	15	-	TRBJ1-3	TRBD1	CASRRDSLSGNTIYF	TGTGCCAGCAGGAGGGACAGCCTATCTGGAAACACCATATATTTT
TRBV19	14	once	TRBJ2-7	TRBD1	CASSMRQGAWEQYF	TGTGCCAGTAGTATGCGGCAGGGGGCTTGGGAGCAGTACTTC
TRBV6-5	14	-	TRBJ1-1	-	CASTFGGLGTEAFF	TGTGCCAGCACGTTCGGCGGGTTAGGCACTGAAGCTTTCTTT
TRBV6-4	15	-	TRBJ2-5	TRBD2	CASSDTAGGKETQYF	TGTGCCAGCAGTGATACTGCGGGGGGAAAAGAGACCCAGTACTTC
TRBV18	15	-	TRBJ1-1	-	CASSSTTGGDTEAFF	TGTGCCAGCTCCTCGACGACAGGTGGCGACACTGAAGCTTTCTTT
TRBV6-1	15	-	TRBJ1-3	-	CASSEMTAAGNTIYF	TGTGCCAGCAGTGAAATGACAGCCGCTGGAAACACCATATATTTT
TRBV14	18	-	TRBJ2-6	TRBD1	CASSQVGQGAGGANVLTF	TGTGCCAGCAGCCAAGTCGGACAGGGGGCGGGAGGGGCCAACGTCCTGACTTTC
TRBV19	14	-	TRBJ2-4	-	CASLPRQGGDIQYF	TGTGCCAGTCTTCCGCGGCAGGGTGGGGACATTCAGTACTTC
TRBV19	16	-	TRBJ2-7	TRBD1	CASSIEGGAGGYEQYF	TGTGCCAGTAGTATTGAAGGGGGCGCAGGGGGCTACGAGCAGTACTTC
TRBV7-9	15	many	TRBJ1-4	-	CASQRGTSPYEKLFF	TGTGCCAGTCAAAGGGGTACATCTCCCTATGAAAAACTGTTTTTT
TRBV6-5	14	-	TRBJ1-1	-	CASTSRQTNTEAFF	TGTGCCAGCACCTCAAGACAGACTAACACTGAAGCTTTCTTT
TRBV2	16	once	TRBJ2-3	-	CASRKTGILSTDTQYF	TGTGCCAGCAGGAAAACAGGAATTCTTAGCACAGATACGCAGTATTTT
TRBV6-5	13	-	TRBJ1-4	-	CASSRGTGEKLFF	TGTGCCAGCAGTAGGGGGACGGGGGAAAAACTGTTTTTT
TRBV24-1	15	-	TRBJ2-3	-	CATSDLEGGPDTQYF	TGTGCCACCAGTGATTTGGAGGGGGGGCCAGATACGCAGTATTTT
TRBV4-1	14	-	TRBJ2-7	TRBD1	CASSFGTGNYEQYF	TGCGCCAGCAGTTTCGGGACAGGGAACTACGAGCAGTACTTC
TRBV29-1	13	-	TRBJ1-2	-	CSVRAGTVEGYTF	TGCAGCGTGCGAGCCGGGACTGTGGAGGGCTACACCTTC
TRBV6-1	16	-	TRBJ1-6	-	CASSENGAGDNSPLHF	TGTGCCAGCAGTGAAAACGGGGCAGGGGATAATTCACCCCTCCACTTT
TRBV3-1/TRBV3-2	16	-	TRBJ2-1	TRBD2	CASSSQLAGGNNEQFF	TGTGCCAGCAGCTCCCAACTAGCGGGGGGAAACAATGAGCAGTTCTTC
TRBV24-1	18	few	TRBJ1-5	TRBD1	CATGSLRGKIYSNQPQHF	TGTGCCACCGGCTCACTCAGGGGGAAAATATATAGCAATCAGCCCCAGCATTTT
TRBV19	18	-	TRBJ1-5	-	CASSMDTKVPYSNQPQHF	TGTGCCAGTAGTATGGACACAAAGGTACCCTATAGCAATCAGCCCCAGCATTTT
TRBV2	12	few	TRBJ2-1	-	CASRQGRDEQFF	TGTGCCAGCAGACAGGGAAGGGATGAGCAGTTCTTC